This TCR beta chain originates from a study of T cell responses to AZD1222 COVID-19 vaccine. Broader study findings: Vaccine-associated CD4 TCRs ranged over spike, dominating at 160-218 and 743-854. At study baseline, merely six AZD1222 recipients were seropositive.

TCRdb's copy holds only in-frame clones and misses some; the assay was immunoSEQ multiplex PCR. This table holds 150,000 to 200,000 clones, 88% found once. The germline CDR1 and CDR2 sequences are SGHRS and YFSETQ. The V and J ends lost 2 bases and 7 bases respectively, with 12 bases between them. This CDR3 spans 14 amino acids. In this sample, this clone turned up once. Its antigen is still unknown. This clonotype originated in an adult who received the AZD1222 COVID-19 vaccine. V gene TRBV5-1 combines with J gene TRBJ1-4; the D is unclear. The input for sequencing was peripheral blood, taken 28 days after the second AZD1222 dose. The CDR3 DNA follows: TGCGCCAGCAGCTTAACAGTTTTTAGTGAAAAACTGTTTTTT. Protein: CASSLTVFSEKLFF.